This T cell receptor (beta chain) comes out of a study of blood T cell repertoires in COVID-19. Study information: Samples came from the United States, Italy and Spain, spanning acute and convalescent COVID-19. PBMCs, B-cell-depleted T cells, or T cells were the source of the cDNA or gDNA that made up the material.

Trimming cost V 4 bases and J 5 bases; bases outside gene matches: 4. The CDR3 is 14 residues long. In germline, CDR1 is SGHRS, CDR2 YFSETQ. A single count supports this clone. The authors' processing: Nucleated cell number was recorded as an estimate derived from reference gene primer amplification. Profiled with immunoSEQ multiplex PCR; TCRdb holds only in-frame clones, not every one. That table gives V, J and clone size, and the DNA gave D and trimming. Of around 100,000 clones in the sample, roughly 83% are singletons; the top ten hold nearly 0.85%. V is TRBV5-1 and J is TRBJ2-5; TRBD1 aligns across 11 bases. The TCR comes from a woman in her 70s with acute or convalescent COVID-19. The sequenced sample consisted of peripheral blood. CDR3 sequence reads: CASSRTGGVETQYF. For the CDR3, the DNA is TGCGCCAGCAGCCGGACAGGGGGCGTGGAGACCCAGTACTTC.